This T cell receptor (beta chain) derives from a study of shared clonotypes between healthy human individuals (TCRdb year 2020). Context from the whole study: The cohort comprised two women and three men aged 18 to 49 years. For each donor, CD4 naive and CD4 memory were each given three plates, CD8 naive was given two plates, and CD8 memory was given one plate. The study deeply sequenced blood TCR repertoires of several healthy adults to estimate repertoire size and the extent of clonotype sharing between individuals. Libraries were prepared and TCR repertoires were sequenced by different laboratories using diverse techniques, in order to increase sequencing depth and limit assay-specific biases. Each donor's leukapheresis produced roughly between roughly 0.85 and 9.5 billion PBMCs.

TCR CDR3 regions were amplified from genomic DNA by multiplex PCR using the deep immunoSEQ assay. Genomic DNA extracted from each cell subset was distributed evenly over all wells of several immunoSEQ 96-well plates, and each plate served as one replicate. Each replicate PCR for sorted subsets received 200 ng genomic DNA, equal to around 32,000 T cell genomes. Purified libraries were quantified with a Qubit 3.0 fluorometer, sized on a Bioanalyzer 2100, and re-quantified with the KAPA Library Quantification kit. Every immunoSEQ 96-well plate was sequenced on a dedicated single-read 150-cycle Illumina NextSeq 550 flow cell. The study's own analysis went as follows. Because only junctional sequences without quality scores were contained in the immunoSEQ output, filtering matching that applied to full-length reads could not be performed. Sequences were annotated with PyIR, a Python wrapper for IgBLAST v1.9, and V/J genes and CDR3 were assigned using IMGT germline references. Reads were filtered out if the reads had weak V/J assignments (E-value above 1e-6), no CDR3, stop codons, out-of-frame junctions, or ambiguous translated residues. V3J clonotypes were defined by identical inferred V gene, J gene, and CDR3 amino acid sequence. The percentage overlap between two repertoires was calculated by dividing the number of shared unique clonotypes by the size of the smaller repertoire. Richness of each repertoire was evaluated using RTK rarefaction, the Chao1 estimator, and Recon v2.1 estimates of unobserved clonotypes. OLGA was used to compute generation probabilities for all TCRbeta clonotypes that the gDNA method yielded from a handful of donors. TCRdb holds this immuneACCESS table with in-frame rearrangements only. Some clones are missing; in checked studies, unresolved V genes explain under half, and the rest has no known cause. V, J and clone size were drawn from that table, and D and trimming were deduced from the DNA. The sample profile shows roughly 170,000 clones; approximately 61% of them were found once. The leading ten clones occupy more than 9% of the sample.

This clone has just a few counts. Its antigen is not yet known. Base quality data are lacking; no much larger clone is found one base away. Overall results and qualifications from the work: Sampling was limited to blood, and TCR repertoires in tissue likely differ from TCR repertoires in blood. When four donors were compared, the shared fraction of clonotypes was about 5% for naive CD4, roughly 3.4% for naive CD8, more than 2% for memory CD4, and roughly 0.43% for memory CD8. Even with the large sequencing depth, rarefaction of the sorted-subset datasets indicated that sequencing was incomplete. Higher generation probabilities were observed for clonotypes shared by all four sorted-subset donors than for non-shared clonotypes. Because the study included only a small number of donors, the genetic and exposure-history diversity represented was limited. Pairwise subsampling indicated that sequencing depth was expected to affect the degree of clonotype sharing among donors. Estimated clonotype richness was generally larger for naive than for memory subsets.

CDR1 MNHNS and CDR2 SASEGT were looked up in the germline V gene. From the cysteine up to the phenylalanine, the CDR3 has a length of 14 residues. The sequence is cut down to CDR3 DNA, 42 bases in frame from base 1. V ends up 5 bases short and J 6 bases short, with an unmatched junction base count of 7. Donors were healthy HIV-negative adults with no recently reported acute infections or vaccinations. Only Caucasian adults living in Nashville, Tennessee, USA were represented among the donors. CD4+ T cells were enriched through magnetic negative selection, after which naive cells were positively selected on CD45RA and the remaining negative fraction served as the memory subset. After blood collection by leukapheresis, PBMCs were isolated using Ficoll-Histopaque density gradient centrifugation and then cryopreserved in the vapor phase of liquid nitrogen. Analytical flow cytometry was used to check the purity and quantity of every magnetically sorted T cell population. Genomic DNA was isolated from each sorted fraction and quantified by UV absorbance on a Nanodrop 2000c.

The receptor was isolated from a man aged 30-40 years in good health. The chain is encoded by TRBV6-1 joined to TRBJ1-2; 9 bases in the junction line up with TRBD1. Sequenced sample: memory CD4+ T cells sorted from blood. The sample's cell subset or site, from its label and the paper: CD45RA-negative fraction. The sequence in DNA is TGTGCCAGCAGTAATTTGGGACAGGGTGATGGCTACACCTTC. The translation is CASSNLGQGDGYTF.